This T cell receptor (beta chain) came from a study of shared clonotypes between healthy human individuals. TCRdb's copy holds only in-frame clones and misses some; the assay was immunoSEQ multiplex PCR. The profile shows more than 2 million clones, roughly 94% of them singletons. Regarding the study as a whole: Researchers sampled blood only, noting tissue repertoires likely differ.

For this clone: Its antigen is unknown.

The TCR comes from a man in his late teens or twenties in good health. Sequencing was carried out using naive CD4+ T cells sorted from blood. Subset indicated: CD45RA+ positively selected.

CDR3 bases: TGTGCCAGCAGCTTCGAATCAACTCCGGGACTAGCGGGAGGCAAGCAGTACTACGAGCAGTACTTC. It yields the protein CASSFESTPGLAGGKQYYEQYF. J is TRBJ2-7 and V is TRBV13; 15 bases are a match to TRBD2. V shed 3 bases and J 3 bases; nucleotides not matched to a gene: 21. CDR1 is PRHDT and CDR2 is FYEKMQ in the germline V gene (reference sequence). CDR3 size: 22 residues.